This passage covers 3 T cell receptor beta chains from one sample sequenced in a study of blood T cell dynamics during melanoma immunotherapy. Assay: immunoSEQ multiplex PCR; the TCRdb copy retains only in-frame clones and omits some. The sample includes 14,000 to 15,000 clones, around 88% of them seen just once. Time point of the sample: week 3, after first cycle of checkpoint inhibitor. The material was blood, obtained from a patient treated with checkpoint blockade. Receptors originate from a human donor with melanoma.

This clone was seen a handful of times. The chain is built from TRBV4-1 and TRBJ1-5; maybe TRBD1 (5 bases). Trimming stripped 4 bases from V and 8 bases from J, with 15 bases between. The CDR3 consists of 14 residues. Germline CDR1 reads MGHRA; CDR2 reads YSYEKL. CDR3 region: CASSLEGWVEPQHF. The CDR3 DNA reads TGCGCCAGCAGCCTTGAGGGGTGGGTTGAGCCCCAGCATTTT.

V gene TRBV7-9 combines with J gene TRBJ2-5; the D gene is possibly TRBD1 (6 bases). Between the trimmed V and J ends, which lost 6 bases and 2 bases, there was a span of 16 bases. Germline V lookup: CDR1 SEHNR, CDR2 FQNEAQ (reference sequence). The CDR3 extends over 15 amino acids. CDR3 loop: CASSLSGAAQETQYF. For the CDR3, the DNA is TGTGCCAGCAGTTTATCAGGGGCCGCTCAAGAGACCCAGTACTTC.

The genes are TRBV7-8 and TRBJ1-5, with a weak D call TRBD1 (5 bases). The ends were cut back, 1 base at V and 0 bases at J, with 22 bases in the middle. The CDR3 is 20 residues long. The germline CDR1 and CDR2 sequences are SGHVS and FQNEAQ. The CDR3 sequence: CASSLGGGAGRWTSNQPQHF. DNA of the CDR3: TGTGCCAGCAGCTTAGGGGGCGGGGCGGGACGGTGGACTAGCAATCAGCCCCAGCATTTT.